This passage covers 23 T cell receptor beta chains from one sample sequenced in a study of cytomegalovirus exposure and HLA in healthy donors. PCR was performed using 60 Vbeta and 13 Jbeta primers. TCRdb keeps only in-frame clones here, not all; method: immunoSEQ multiplex PCR. Here the sample spans around 99,000 clones, roughly 69% being singletons. Sequenced input: PBMCs. The receptors were gathered from a woman between 65 and 79 years old in good health and CMV-seropositive.

This sequence joins TRBV2 and TRBJ2-5; maybe TRBD2 (5 bases). The V gene's germline CDR1 is SNHLY and CDR2 FYNNEI. Deletions cut 4 bases from V and 4 bases from J, with 16 bases between. The CDR3 totals 15 residues. The DNA of the CDR3 is TGTGCCAGCAGTGCTAGCCCCAACCTCGGAGAGACCCAGTACTTC. As protein: CASSASPNLGETQYF.

The count of this clone is one. The V and J genes are TRBV2 and TRBJ1-6, with D possibly TRBD1 on 6 matching bases. Germline V gene data show CDR1 as SNHLY and CDR2 as FYNNEI. This CDR3 region has 15 residues. V lost 6 bases, J lost 10 bases, and 19 bases lay in between. The CDR3 nucleotides are TGTGCCAGCAGGCCCACAGGGTCCCATCCCTCACCCCTCCACTTT. Amino acids: CASRPTGSHPSPLHF.

This clone turned up a few times. The rearrangement uses TRBV18 and TRBJ2-1; 9 nucleotides line up with TRBD2. This CDR3 contains 15 residues. The germline V gene encodes CDR1 KGHSH and CDR2 LQKENI. J gave up 2 bases and V 2 bases, and 1 base lay outside the gene matches. The CDR3 DNA reads as TGTGCCAGCTCACCAGCGGGGGGGCCCTACAATGAGCAGTTCTTC. Its translation: CASSPAGGPYNEQFF. The whole variable domain, filled in from reference TRBV18 and TRBJ2-1, reads NAGVMQNPRHLVRRRGQEARLRCSPMKGHSHVYWYRQLPEEGLKFMVYLQKENIIDESGMPKERFSAEFPKEGPSILRIQQVVRGDSAAYFCASSPAGGPYNEQFFGPGTRLTVL.

The chain has TRBV6-5 and TRBJ2-3; tentatively, D is TRBD2 (6 bases). CDR1 is MNHEY, CDR2 SVGAGI, per germline. Trimming cost V 7 bases and J 1 base, with 6 bases left between them. The CDR3 length is 12 residues. This CDR3 is CASKRGTDTQYF. The CDR3 nucleotides read TGTGCCAGCAAGCGGGGCACAGATACGCAGTATTTT.

This sequence joins TRBV30 and TRBJ1-5; the D gene is possibly TRBD1 (6 bases). The CDR3 extends over 17 amino acids. Germline V gives CDR1 GTSNPN, CDR2 SVGIG (reference sequence). The germline V and J ends were trimmed by 1 base and 1 base, with 17 bases remaining between them. In nucleotides, the CDR3 is TGTGCCTGGAGTGGATGGGACAACCGTGGAAGCAATCAGCCCCAGCATTTT. Encoded protein: CAWSGWDNRGSNQPQHF.

The chain links TRBV11-2 to TRBJ1-6; D is unresolved. V was shortened by 1 base and J by 6 bases, with 13 bases between the two germline ends. The CDR3 length is 16 residues. Germline loops: CDR1 SGHAT, CDR2 FQNNGV. The CDR3 region is CASSLGYGEPNSPLHF. Written as DNA, the CDR3 is TGTGCCAGCAGCTTAGGGTACGGGGAACCTAATTCACCCCTCCACTTT.

CDR3 DNA sequence: TGTGCCATCAGTTCATCTTCAGGGACAGGGGGCGAGGCTAATGAAAAACTGTTTTTT. As protein: CAISSSSGTGGEANEKLFF. The gene calls are TRBV10-3 and TRBJ1-4, with 12 bases matching TRBD1. V gave up 5 bases and J gave up 3 bases; unmatched junction bases: 13. The CDR3 is made up of 19 amino acids. Germline values: CDR1 ENHRY, CDR2 SYGVKD.

V and J are TRBV7-2 and TRBJ1-1; D gene uncertain. Trimming stripped 6 bases from V and 4 bases from J, with 9 bases between. Germline CDR1 reads SGHTA; CDR2 reads FQGNSA. There are 12 residues in the CDR3. The CDR3 protein is CASSSRGTEAFF. The CDR3 DNA sequence: TGTGCCAGCAGTTCAAGAGGCACTGAAGCTTTCTTT.

The V call is TRBV6-5, the J call TRBJ1-4, with D hard to call. V lost 0 bases and J lost 4, with 12 bases in between. Germline assignment: CDR1 MNHEY and CDR2 SVGAGI. This CDR3 has 16 amino acids. The CDR3: CASSYSSNSFNEKLFF. The CDR3 nucleotides read TGTGCCAGCAGTTACTCGAGTAACAGTTTTAATGAAAAACTGTTTTTT.

The J gene is TRBJ2-5, the V gene TRBV19; weak D call: TRBD2 (6 bases). The germline gives CDR1 LNHDA, CDR2 SQIVND (reference sequence). The ends were cut back, 5 bases at V and 5 bases at J, with 12 bases in the middle. The CDR3 is 13 residues long. CDR3 DNA sequence: TGTGCCAGTAGTGGCGGGGAGACGGAGACCCAGTACTTC. This sequence encodes CASSGGETETQYF.

This clone was seen a handful of times. This rearrangement joins TRBV10-3 to TRBJ2-5; D unclear. Gene TRBJ2-7 matches the end of the DNA better, so the J call may be wrong. Germline assignment: CDR1 ENHRY and CDR2 SYGVKD. There are 12 residues in the CDR3. The CDR3 coding sequence is TGTGCCATCAGTGAGGCATTCTACGAGCAGTACTTC. Residues: CAISEAFYEQYF.

This clone was observed a handful of times. The chain recombines TRBV10-1 with TRBJ1-2, with TRBD1 matching over 9 bases. This CDR3 has 19 residues. V shed 6 bases, J shed 2 bases, and the junction held 19 bases outside the gene matches. Germline V gene sequence: CDR1 WNHNN, CDR2 SYGVQD (reference sequence). For the CDR3, the DNA is TGCGCCAGCAGATGCTACCCCGCGGACAGGGGTGTGGAAAACTATGGCTACACCTTC. Translating it yields CASRCYPADRGVENYGYTF.

This chain connects TRBV10-1 to TRBJ1-5, with D unresolved. V lost 4 bases to trimming and J lost 5 bases, with 9 bases between them. CDR3 length: 13 residues. Per the germline V gene, CDR1 is WNHNN and CDR2 is SYGVQD (reference sequence). The CDR3 protein is CASSGGRDQPQHF. The DNA of the CDR3 is TGCGCCAGCAGTGGTGGTCGGGATCAGCCCCAGCATTTT.

The rearrangement uses TRBV5-6 and TRBJ1-4; D gene uncertain. The CDR3 loop spans 14 amino acids. V was shortened by 4 bases and J by 2 bases, with 9 bases between the two germline ends. The germline V gene has CDR1 SGHDT and CDR2 YYEEEE. The CDR3 DNA follows: TGTGCCAGCAGCCAGCGTGGGACTAATGAAAAACTGTTTTTT. Translated, it gives CASSQRGTNEKLFF.

The rearrangement uses TRBV9 and TRBJ2-5; 13 bases map to TRBD2. From germline, CDR1 is SGDLS and CDR2 YYNGEE. This CDR3 comprises 16 residues. J gave up 3 bases and V 4 bases, and 6 bases lay outside the gene matches. In DNA, the CDR3 is TGTGCCAGCAGCCCACTAGCGGGGGGGGTAAAAGAGACCCAGTACTTC. Translated, it gives CASSPLAGGVKETQYF.

In DNA form, the CDR3 reads TGTGCCAGCAGTGAAAGGGCAGGGTCTGGAAACACCATATATTTT. Translation: CASSERAGSGNTIYF. The genes are TRBV2 and TRBJ1-3; tentative D call: TRBD1 (5 bases). V dropped 2 bases and J dropped 1 base, with 9 bases sitting between them. Germline V lookup: CDR1 SNHLY, CDR2 FYNNEI. The CDR3 extends over 15 amino acids.

The chain employs TRBV5-3 and TRBJ2-3; 7 bases line up with TRBD1. TRBV5-3 counts as an open reading frame of uncertain function. This CDR3 is built from 10 residues. V trimming: 4 bases; J trimming: 14 bases; junction bases outside the gene matches: 4. The CDR3 coding sequence is TGTGCCAGAAGCCCCAGGACAGGGTATTTT. This encodes CARSPRTGYF.

About this clone: The same CDR3 is also encoded by other DNA sequences in this sample. This rearrangement joins TRBV27 to TRBJ1-4, with 10 bases lining up with TRBD1. J gave up 5 bases and V 4 bases, and 4 bases lay outside the gene matches. The length of the CDR3 is 15 residues. From germline, CDR1 is MNHEY and CDR2 SMNVEV (reference sequence). The CDR3 loop reads CASSSGTGVNEKLFF. The CDR3 nucleotides are TGTGCCAGCAGTTCCGGGACAGGGGTCAATGAAAAACTGTTTTTT.

The chain is built from TRBV5-1 and TRBJ2-1; D may be TRBD2 (7 bases). The CDR3 is made up of 16 amino acids. The V gene lost 0 bases and the J gene lost 5 bases, with 15 bases spanning the gap. The germline gives CDR1 SGHRS, CDR2 YFSETQ. CDR3 nucleotide sequence: TGCGCCAGCAGCTTGGCCGAGGGGGGGCCGCACAATGAGCAGTTCTTC. It specifies CASSLAEGGPHNEQFF.

The chain couples TRBV6-5 to TRBJ1-6; a possible D gene is TRBD1 (6 bases). The CDR3 contains 13 residues. V dropped 6 bases and J dropped 10 bases, with 13 bases sitting between them. Germline V CDR1 and CDR2: MNHEY, SVGAGI. CDR3 protein: CASRMDSGSPLHF. In DNA form, the CDR3 reads TGTGCCAGCAGGATGGACAGTGGGTCACCCCTCCACTTT.

The CDR3: CASSLGRTTDTQYF. The CDR3 coding sequence is TGTGCCAGCAGCCTGGGGAGGACCACAGATACGCAGTATTTT. The V call is TRBV6-5, the J call TRBJ2-3; D perhaps matches TRBD2 (6 bases). The length of the CDR3 is 14 residues. Germline CDR1 MNHEY, CDR2 SVGAGI. V was shortened by 6 bases and J by 2 bases, with 12 bases between the two germline ends.

V is TRBV5-3 and J is TRBJ1-2; D may be TRBD1 (5 bases). TRBV5-3 is an ORF; its function is uncertain. CDR3 length: 14 amino acids. Trimming removed 4 bases from V and 1 base from J, with 11 bases in between. The CDR3 loop is CARSPGGINYGYTF. CDR3 sequence (DNA): TGTGCCAGAAGCCCGGGGGGGATTAACTATGGCTACACCTTC.

This chain connects TRBV5-6 to TRBJ1-3; no clear D. This CDR3 spans 12 amino acids. Trimming pared 0 bases from V and 4 bases from J, leaving 2 bases between. The V gene's germline CDR1 is SGHDT and CDR2 YYEEEE. CDR3 sequence: CASSLVGNTIYF. Here the CDR3 DNA reads TGTGCCAGCAGCTTGGTAGGAAACACCATATATTTT.